The 32 T cell receptor beta chains presented below share a single source sample, sequenced in a study of blood T cell repertoires in COVID-19. Profiling relied on immunoSEQ multiplex PCR, and the TCRdb table lists in-frame clones only, not all of them. Of fewer than 400,000 clones listed, around 87% are singletons. Sequencing was performed on peripheral blood. The receptors were gathered from a human donor in a cohort sampled during active COVID-19.

The genes are TRBV10-3 and TRBJ1-1; TRBD1 matches 10 bases. Germline CDR1 and CDR2: ENHRY and SYGVKD. Trimming took 1 base from V and 7 from J; bases not matched to a gene: 6. This CDR3 has 15 residues. This CDR3 is CAISELPGTGVEAFF. DNA of the CDR3: TGTGCCATCAGTGAGTTACCCGGGACAGGGGTTGAAGCTTTCTTT.

The J gene is TRBJ2-3, the V gene TRBV6-1; 9 positions match TRBD1. The CDR3 totals 17 residues. V lost 2 bases, J lost 2 bases, and 8 bases stayed unmatched. Per germline, CDR1 MNHNS and CDR2 SASEGT. Written as DNA, the CDR3 is TGTGCCAGCAGTGAACAACAGGGGGCCAATCCCACAGATACGCAGTATTTT. Amino acids: CASSEQQGANPTDTQYF.

V and J are TRBV6-1 and TRBJ2-7, with D uncertain. The germline gives CDR1 MNHNS, CDR2 SASEGT. Trimming took off 0 bases at V and 4 bases at J, with 13 bases between the two ends. The CDR3 covers 15 residues. CDR3 sequence (DNA): TGTGCCAGCAGTGAAGCGGCTGGGCCCCAATACGAGCAGTACTTC. It translates to CASSEAAGPQYEQYF.

V gene TRBV5-1 combines with J gene TRBJ2-5; no definite D call. The germline V gene encodes CDR1 SGHRS and CDR2 YFSETQ. This CDR3 has 14 amino acids. Trimming stripped 2 bases from V and 2 bases from J, with 10 bases between. The chain's CDR3 is CASSLGSRQETQYF. The CDR3 DNA reads as TGCGCCAGCAGCTTAGGTAGCCGGCAAGAGACCCAGTACTTC.

The V call is TRBV6-6, the J call TRBJ2-3; D is unclear. V was shortened by 6 bases and J by 3 bases, with 7 bases between the two germline ends. The CDR3 extends over 12 amino acids. Germline CDR1 MNHNY, CDR2 SVGAGI (reference sequence). The DNA for the CDR3 is TGTGCCAGCAGCCGTCTGACAGATACGCAGTATTTT. As protein: CASSRLTDTQYF.

This rearrangement joins TRBV19 to TRBJ2-1; 9 nucleotides agree with TRBD1. Germline assignment: CDR1 LNHDA and CDR2 SQIVND (reference sequence). CDR3 length: 15 amino acids. After removal of 6 bases from V and 6 bases from J, the junction contained 9 bases not matched to a gene. CDR3: CASSVTGTGSNEQFF. The CDR3, as DNA: TGTGCCAGTAGCGTAACCGGGACAGGGAGCAATGAGCAGTTCTTC.

V is TRBV5-1 and J is TRBJ1-6, with 8 bases that match TRBD1. The CDR3 runs 14 residues. Germline V gene lookup returns CDR1 SGHRS and CDR2 YFSETQ. The J segment lost 9 bases and the V segment lost 2 bases, leaving 4 bases of the junction unmatched. CDR3: CASSFTGGGSPLHF. The CDR3 DNA reads as TGCGCCAGCAGCTTTACAGGGGGTGGTTCACCCCTCCACTTT.

V and J are TRBV6-5 and TRBJ1-6; a possible D gene is TRBD1 (6 bases). The CDR3 consists of 15 residues. Trimming cost V 4 bases and J 9 bases, with 16 bases left between them. CDR1 is MNHEY, CDR2 SVGAGI, per germline. CDR3 coding DNA: TGTGCCAGCAGTTCTTGGACAGTATCGGGTTCACCCCTCCACTTT. It specifies CASSSWTVSGSPLHF.

This clone was seen once. This chain joins TRBV19 and TRBJ1-3, with TRBD1 identical over 7 bases. CDR1 is LNHDA, CDR2 SQIVND, per germline (reference sequence). The CDR3 runs 15 residues. Trimming at V came to 2 bases and at J to 0 bases, leaving 1 base not matched to a gene. In DNA form, the CDR3 reads TGTGCCAGTAGTATACAGGGGGACTCTGGAAACACCATATATTTT. Protein product: CASSIQGDSGNTIYF. The whole variable domain, filled in from reference TRBV19 and TRBJ1-3, reads DGGITQSPKYLFRKEGQNVTLSCEQNLNHDAMYWYRQDPGQGLRLIYYSQIVNDFQKGDIAEGYSVSREKKESFPLTVTSAQKNPTAFYLCASSIQGDSGNTIYFGEGSWLTVV.

V usage is TRBV28 and J usage is TRBJ1-5; TRBD1 is a possible D gene (5 bases). The CDR3 length is 15 residues. The ends were cut back, 3 bases at V and 7 bases at J, with 16 bases in the middle. Germline lookup yields CDR1 MDHEN and CDR2 SYDVKM. Here the CDR3 DNA reads TGTGCCAGCAGTTTCCAAACAGGAGGAGGGCAGCCCCAGCATTTT. Protein product: CASSFQTGGGQPQHF.

The genes are TRBV19 and TRBJ2-1, with TRBD2 as a possible D gene (5 bases). Deletions cut 5 bases from V and 3 bases from J, with 17 bases between. In germline, CDR1 is LNHDA, CDR2 SQIVND (reference sequence). The CDR3 loop spans 16 amino acids. The CDR3 DNA reads as TGTGCCAGTAGTCCCCCCGCTAGCCGGGTCTACAATGAGCAGTTCTTC. It codes for CASSPPASRVYNEQFF.

In its sample, this clone was seen once. V gene TRBV19 combines with J gene TRBJ1-5, with TRBD1 matching 7 bases. This CDR3 spans 15 amino acids. Germline values: CDR1 LNHDA, CDR2 SQIVND (reference sequence). Trimming removed 3 bases from V and 0 bases from J; junction bases left unmatched: 2. CDR3 in DNA: TGTGCCAGTAGTATGGGGACAGATAGCAATCAGCCCCAGCATTTT. Translation gives CASSMGTDSNQPQHF. Complete variable domain (other parts from reference TRBV19 and TRBJ1-5): DGGITQSPKYLFRKEGQNVTLSCEQNLNHDAMYWYRQDPGQGLRLIYYSQIVNDFQKGDIAEGYSVSREKKESFPLTVTSAQKNPTAFYLCASSMGTDSNQPQHFGDGTRLSIL.

The chain uses TRBV6-5 and TRBJ1-2; maybe TRBD1 (5 bases). Per the germline V gene, CDR1 is MNHEY and CDR2 is SVGAGI. Trimming pared 3 bases from V and 7 bases from J, leaving 12 bases between. The CDR3 runs 13 residues. This CDR3 is CASSYGGRGGYTF. DNA for the CDR3: TGTGCCAGCAGTTATGGTGGGAGGGGTGGCTACACCTTC.

This chain's CDR3 is CAIHCQGRSSYNSPLHF. The CDR3 nucleotides read TGTGCCATACATTGCCAGGGCCGCAGCTCCTATAATTCACCCCTCCACTTT. This chain uses TRBV21-1 with TRBJ1-6; TRBD1 is taken as the D call from the table, unchecked against the DNA. TRBV21-1 constitutes a pseudogene. This CDR3 has 17 amino acids.

This chain connects TRBV18 to TRBJ1-5, with a tentative D call TRBD1 (6 bases). V was clipped by 5 bases and J by 7 bases, with 12 bases between them. The CDR3 runs to 13 residues. Germline V gene data show CDR1 as KGHSH and CDR2 as LQKENI. In DNA form, the CDR3 reads TGTGCCAGCTCATCAGAGACAGGACAGCCCCAGCATTTT. Translation gives CASSSETGQPQHF.

The chain uses TRBV5-6 and TRBJ2-6, with a weak D call TRBD1 (6 bases). This CDR3 has 17 residues. The V and J ends lost 4 bases and 2 bases respectively, with 16 bases between them. Germline values: CDR1 SGHDT, CDR2 YYEEEE. The CDR3 is CASSETGARTGANVLTF. The CDR3 DNA reads as TGTGCCAGCAGCGAGACAGGCGCTAGAACTGGGGCCAACGTCCTGACTTTC.

This clone has just one count. This chain uses TRBV2 with TRBJ2-3; D might be TRBD1 (5 bases). V was cut by 0 bases and J by 4 bases, with 5 bases left in between. Germline-derived CDR1 and CDR2 are SNHLY and FYNNEI. This CDR3 is 13 amino acids long. CDR3 protein: CASSEARADTQYF. The CDR3 bases are TGTGCCAGCAGTGAAGCCAGGGCAGATACGCAGTATTTT.

The chain employs TRBV7-9 and TRBJ1-1; 11 nucleotides align to TRBD1. The CDR3 covers 14 residues. CDR1 SEHNR and CDR2 FQNEAQ come from the germline V gene (reference sequence). Trimming at V came to 7 bases and at J to 4 bases, leaving 5 bases not matched to a gene. The chain's CDR3 is CASTPGTGGTEAFF. Written as DNA, the CDR3 is TGTGCCAGCACCCCCGGGACAGGGGGCACTGAAGCTTTCTTT.

This sequence joins TRBV28 and TRBJ2-3; possibly TRBD2 for D (6 bases). The V end was cut by 2 bases, the J end by 7 bases, with 22 bases between. This CDR3 spans 17 amino acids. The germline gives CDR1 MDHEN, CDR2 SYDVKM. CDR3 loop: CASSLRSAGTSRNTQYF. The CDR3 DNA is TGTGCCAGCAGTTTAAGGTCAGCGGGTACTAGCAGGAATACGCAGTATTTT.

V is TRBV7-6 and J is TRBJ2-2; D perhaps matches TRBD1 (6 bases). Germline values: CDR1 SGHVS, CDR2 FNYEAQ. The CDR3 has 16 amino acids. V was trimmed by 6 bases and J by 0 bases, leaving 14 bases between them. The CDR3 region is CASRPSGQTNTGELFF. In DNA, the CDR3 is TGTGCCAGCAGACCGAGCGGACAGACGAACACCGGGGAGCTGTTTTTT.

The J gene is TRBJ2-3, the V gene TRBV2; the match to TRBD2 covers 16 bases. After removal of 8 bases from V and 5 bases from J, the junction contained 10 bases not matched to a gene. Germline-derived CDR1 and CDR2 are SNHLY and FYNNEI. This CDR3 comprises 17 residues. The CDR3 bases are TGTGCCAGCCAGGGACTAGCGGGGGGGCATGGAGGAGATACGCAGTATTTT. Protein product: CASQGLAGGHGGDTQYF.

The chain uses TRBV6-6 and TRBJ1-6; 7 bases fit TRBD1. CDR1 and CDR2 (germline): MNHNY, SVGAGI (reference sequence). With 6 bases clipped from V and 4 bases from J, the junction kept 3 bases outside the gene matches. This CDR3 spans 14 amino acids. The CDR3 loop is CASRQGSYNSPLHF. The CDR3, as DNA: TGTGCCAGCAGACAGGGGTCATATAATTCACCCCTCCACTTT.

This clone appeared once. CDR3 sequence: CASSTRTGRNEQFF. CDR3 sequence (DNA): TGTGCCAGCAGCACCCGGACAGGGAGGAATGAGCAGTTCTTC. The chain is built from TRBV7-9 and TRBJ2-1; the match to TRBD1 covers 8 bases. The germline V gene encodes CDR1 SEHNR and CDR2 FQNEAQ (reference sequence). The V segment lost 5 bases and the J segment 7 bases; nucleotides outside the gene matches: 7. The CDR3 totals 14 residues.

This rearrangement joins TRBV13 to TRBJ1-3; D might be TRBD1 (5 bases). Germline loops: CDR1 PRHDT, CDR2 FYEKMQ (reference sequence). The CDR3 consists of 16 residues. The V end lost 3 bases, the J end lost 4 bases, and 16 bases lay between the germline ends. CDR3 amino acids: CASSFLRVTEGNTIYF. CDR3 sequence (DNA): TGTGCCAGCAGCTTTCTCAGGGTTACGGAAGGAAACACCATATATTTT.

DNA for the CDR3: TGTGCCAGCTCACCAGGCATACTCGGGACTGAAGCTTTCTTT. It is translated as CASSPGILGTEAFF. The genes are TRBV18 and TRBJ1-1; no clear D gene. The germline gives CDR1 KGHSH, CDR2 LQKENI. The CDR3 extends over 14 amino acids. The V and J ends lost 2 bases and 5 bases respectively, with 12 bases between them.

The chain employs TRBV7-8 and TRBJ1-2, with TRBD1 matching 8 bases. This CDR3 spans 15 amino acids. Germline values: CDR1 SGHVS, CDR2 FQNEAQ. V lost 5 bases to trimming and J lost 3 bases; unmatched junction nucleotides: 8. The CDR3 DNA reads as TGTGCCAGCAGCCAGCGGGACAGGCCCGACTATGGCTACACCTTC. Translating it yields CASSQRDRPDYGYTF.

The rearrangement joins TRBV18 to TRBJ2-7, with 9 bases matching TRBD1. Germline lookup yields CDR1 KGHSH and CDR2 LQKENI. The ends lost 4 bases at V and 3 bases at J; junction bases unmatched: 10. This CDR3 is 16 amino acids long. CDR3 protein: CASSHNRGRLVYEQYF. The CDR3 DNA reads TGTGCCAGCTCACACAACAGGGGGCGATTGGTCTACGAGCAGTACTTC.

V and J are TRBV11-2 and TRBJ1-2; D may be TRBD1 (6 bases). The CDR3 consists of 15 residues. Germline CDR1 and CDR2: SGHAT and FQNNGV. Deletions cut 4 bases from V and 2 bases from J, with 14 bases between. The CDR3 region is CASSSLTGPNYGYTF. For the CDR3, the DNA is TGTGCCAGCAGCTCCTTGACAGGCCCGAACTATGGCTACACCTTC.

The table lists this clone with a few counts. In nucleotides, the CDR3 is TGCGCCAGCAGCTTGGGGCCGGGACAACCTAATTCACCCCTCCACTTT. Its translation is CASSLGPGQPNSPLHF. The V and J genes are TRBV5-1 and TRBJ1-6; D is perhaps TRBD1 (6 bases). Germline assignment: CDR1 SGHRS and CDR2 YFSETQ. V was shortened by 0 bases and J by 6 bases, with 13 bases between the two germline ends. This CDR3 contains 16 residues.

The J gene is TRBJ2-2, the V gene TRBV5-1, with D possibly matching TRBD2 (6 bases). Germline assignment: CDR1 SGHRS and CDR2 YFSETQ. This CDR3 region has 15 residues. Trimming removed 4 bases from V and 6 bases from J, with 16 bases in between. The CDR3 nucleotides read TGCGCCAGCAGCCTCCTGGGCGGGGTGTCCGGGGAGCTGTTTTTT. It translates to CASSLLGGVSGELFF.

The table lists this clone with a count of one. The gene calls are TRBV4-1 and TRBJ2-7; 8 nucleotides line up with TRBD2. Trimming took 7 bases from V and 5 from J; bases not matched to a gene: 13. CDR1 MGHRA and CDR2 YSYEKL come from the germline V gene. The CDR3 has 15 amino acids. In DNA form, the CDR3 reads TGCGCCAGCAAAGGGAAAGCGGGAGTTATCGACGAGCAGTACTTC. It is translated as CASKGKAGVIDEQYF.

This sequence joins TRBV2 and TRBJ1-2; 7 bases map to TRBD1. Germline V gene lookup returns CDR1 SNHLY and CDR2 FYNNEI. Trimming removed 0 bases from V and 4 bases from J; junction bases left unmatched: 5. CDR3 length: 15 residues. The CDR3 loop reads CASSEARQGAYGYTF. CDR3 DNA sequence: TGTGCCAGCAGTGAAGCGAGACAGGGAGCCTATGGCTACACCTTC.